These 20 T cell receptor beta chains originate from one sample sequenced in a study of identical twins. TCRdb re-called the 5' RACE reads with MiXCR, one entry per CDR3 protein. The table records approximately 230,000 distinct CDR3 sequences, roughly an eighth of them present only once. Sequenced material: memory (CD45RO+) T cells sorted from blood. The receptors shown here come from a woman aged 18-29 years in good health.

This clonotype has at least ten counts. V is TRBV12-3 or TRBV12-4 and J is TRBJ1-2; no firm D call. With 4 bases removed from V and 10 bases from J, the gap between germline ends came to 16 bases. The CDR3 extends over 13 amino acids. The CDR3 nucleotides are TGTGCCAGCAGTTCCCCAACCCATCAACCCTACACCTTC. It encodes CASSSPTHQPYTF.

The chain is built from TRBV7-9 and TRBJ1-3, with TRBD1 identical over 8 bases. The CDR3 has 15 amino acids. V was clipped by 4 bases and J by 3 bases; unmatched bases: 5. CDR1 SEHNR and CDR2 FQNEAQ come from the germline V gene (reference sequence). DNA of the CDR3: TGTGCCAGCAGCTCGGACAGGGCGTTTGGAAACACCATATATTTT. As protein: CASSSDRAFGNTIYF.

The V gene is TRBV12-3 or TRBV12-4, the J gene TRBJ2-3; perhaps D is TRBD1 or TRBD2 (6 bases each). The CDR3 covers 14 residues. Trimming left V 10 bases short and J 4 bases short, with 18 bases between. Written as DNA, the CDR3 is TGTGCCATCTCAAATGGGGGGCAGGCAGATACGCAGTATTTT. This sequence encodes CAISNGGQADTQYF.

V is TRBV5-6 and J is TRBJ1-5; 7 bases line up with TRBD1. Germline V gene lookup returns CDR1 SGHDT and CDR2 YYEEEE. The CDR3 extends over 17 amino acids. After removal of 3 bases from V and 3 bases from J, the junction contained 12 bases not matched to a gene. CDR3 sequence: CASSSIQGKGNNQPQHF. The CDR3 nucleotides read TGTGCCAGCAGCTCGATACAGGGGAAAGGGAACAATCAGCCCCAGCATTTT.

This clonotype was found a few times. This chain uses TRBV12-3 or TRBV12-4 with TRBJ1-1; a weak D match, TRBD1 (5 bases). The germline V and J ends were trimmed by 6 bases and 1 base, with 15 bases remaining between them. The CDR3 extends over 15 amino acids. DNA for the CDR3: TGTGCCAGCAGAAGACTCAGGGCTAAGAACACTGAAGCTTTCTTT. Translated, it gives CASRRLRAKNTEAFF.

The chain joins TRBV7-2 to TRBJ2-2; TRBD2 matches 11 bases. Germline CDR1 and CDR2: SGHTA and FQGNSA. CDR3 size: 16 residues. V was clipped by 2 bases and J by 5 bases; unmatched bases: 4. This chain's CDR3 is CASSLLAGGETGELFF. The CDR3, as DNA: TGTGCCAGCAGCTTACTAGCGGGAGGAGAGACCGGGGAGCTGTTTTTT. Variable domain in full (rest from reference TRBV7-2 and TRBJ2-2): GAGVSQSPSNKVTEKGKDVELRCDPISGHTALYWYRQSLGQGLEFLIYFQGNSAPDKSGLPSDRFSAERTGGSVSTLTIQRTQQEDSAVYLCASSLLAGGETGELFFGEGSRLTVL.

The rearrangement links TRBV6-1 to TRBJ1-5, with D tentatively TRBD1 (5 bases). The CDR3 is 13 residues long. Trimming pared 6 bases from V and 5 bases from J, leaving 11 bases between. Germline lookup yields CDR1 MNHNS and CDR2 SASEGT. Here the CDR3 DNA reads TGTGCCAGCAGGAGTAGGGGAGATCAGCCCCAGCATTTT. Its translation: CASRSRGDQPQHF.

In its sample, this clonotype was seen a few times. The CDR3 sequence: CASKYGHSQMRVAEAFF. The CDR3 region has the DNA TGCGCCAGCAAGTATGGGCATTCTCAAATGAGAGTCGCTGAAGCTTTCTTT. V is TRBV5-1 and J is TRBJ1-1, with D unresolved. The CDR3 sequence is 17 residues long. V was shortened by 6 bases and J by 6 bases, with 27 bases between the two germline ends. The germline V gene encodes CDR1 SGHRS and CDR2 YFSETQ.

This clonotype has more than one count but fewer than ten. This rearrangement joins TRBV30 to TRBJ2-4; D gene unclear. Germline CDR1 is GTSNPN and CDR2 is SVGIG (reference sequence). V was pared by 1 base and J by 8 bases, with 15 bases between. There are 14 residues in the CDR3. The CDR3 region has the DNA TGTGCCTGGAGTGGCTACTCGGGCGAGGACATTCAGTACTTC. Its protein is CAWSGYSGEDIQYF.

The genes are TRBV7-9 and TRBJ1-1, with D hard to call. Trimming cost V 8 bases and J 5 bases, with 12 bases left between them. CDR3 length equals 12 residues. The germline CDR1 and CDR2 sequences are SEHNR and FQNEAQ (reference sequence). The CDR3 spells CASGQFVTEAFF. The CDR3 coding sequence is TGTGCCAGCGGCCAATTCGTGACTGAAGCTTTCTTT.

There are a few counts of this clonotype. CDR3 region: CASIHEQYF. CDR3 DNA: TGTGCCAGCATTCACGAGCAGTACTTC. The chain links TRBV21-1 to TRBJ2-7. TRBV21-1 has pseudogene status. There are 9 residues in the CDR3.

V and J are TRBV5-1 and TRBJ1-2; 7 bases map to TRBD1. With V trimmed by 3 bases and J by 2 bases, 4 bases remained unmatched. CDR1 SGHRS and CDR2 YFSETQ come from the germline V gene. The CDR3 runs 14 residues. The CDR3 DNA follows: TGCGCCAGCAGCTGGACAGGCGAGAACTATGGCTACACCTTC. It is translated as CASSWTGENYGYTF.

The chain employs TRBV2 and TRBJ2-1; 8 bases agree with TRBD2. Trimming cost V 6 bases and J 8 bases; bases outside gene matches: 12. Germline assignment: CDR1 SNHLY and CDR2 FYNNEI. The CDR3 is 15 residues long. In DNA, the CDR3 is TGTGCCAGCAGCCCGGGACTAGAACTTAGCTATGAGCAGTTCTTC. Translating it yields CASSPGLELSYEQFF.

This sequence joins TRBV20-1 and TRBJ1-1; perhaps TRBD1 as D (5 bases). V was clipped by 5 bases and J by 4 bases, with 17 bases between them. Germline loops: CDR1 DFQATT, CDR2 SNEGSKA (reference sequence). The CDR3 has 14 amino acids. CDR3 DNA sequence: TGCAGTGCTTATCCCGGTAGGGGTGTCACTGAAGCTTTCTTT. This translates into CSAYPGRGVTEAFF.

This clonotype was counted a few times. This chain joins TRBV4-3 and TRBJ2-5; D possibly matches TRBD1 or TRBD2 (6 bases each). The CDR3 runs to 16 residues. Trimming took off 4 bases at V and 4 bases at J, with 19 bases between the two ends. Germline CDR1 is LGHNA and CDR2 is YSLEER. The CDR3 region has the DNA TGCGCCAGCAGCCGATTTGGTCCGTCGGGGGCAGAGACCCAGTACTTC. This codes for CASSRFGPSGAETQYF.

This clonotype has only a few counts. V and J are TRBV10-2 and TRBJ2-2; perhaps TRBD2 as D (6 bases). Germline CDR1 is WSHSY and CDR2 is SAAADI. The V end lost 6 bases, the J end lost 2 bases, and 10 bases lay between the germline ends. The CDR3 is 14 amino acids. Here the CDR3 DNA reads TGCGCCAGCAGACGGGAGATCAACACCGGGGAGCTGTTTTTT. Protein: CASRREINTGELFF.

This sequence joins TRBV12-3 or TRBV12-4 and TRBJ2-7; tentatively, D is TRBD2 (5 bases). V was shortened by 1 base and J by 3 bases, with 7 bases between the two germline ends. CDR3 length: 13 residues. CDR3 region: CASSLGGYYEQYF. CDR3 coding DNA: TGTGCCAGCAGTTTAGGCGGGTACTACGAGCAGTACTTC.

The CDR3 bases are TGCAGTGCTAGATTGTCCGACCCCGCCGCGTATGAAAAACTGTTTTTT. The encoded protein is CSARLSDPAAYEKLFF. This sequence joins TRBV20-1 and TRBJ1-4, with no clear D. The V end was cut by 2 bases, the J end by 6 bases, with 19 bases between. This CDR3 is 16 amino acids long. CDR1 and CDR2 from the germline V gene are DFQATT and SNEGSKA (reference sequence).

This chain links TRBV5-1 with TRBJ2-3, with D perhaps matching TRBD1 (6 bases). The CDR3 spans 17 residues. V lost 2 bases, J lost 2 bases, and 18 bases lay in between. Germline CDR1 SGHRS, CDR2 YFSETQ. The CDR3 nucleotides read TGCGCCAGCAGCTTAGCGTCTTATGGACAGACCACAGATACGCAGTATTTT. Protein product: CASSLASYGQTTDTQYF.

This clonotype was observed a few times. The V call is TRBV7-2, the J call TRBJ2-7, with D possibly called TRBD1 or TRBD2 (5 bases each). Trimming shortened V by 0 bases and J by 6 bases, and 15 bases separated the two germline ends. The CDR3 contains 15 residues. Looked up from germline, CDR1 is SGHTA and CDR2 is FQGNSA. The CDR3 bases are TGTGCCAGCAGCTTAGCGCCAGGGAGCAGCGGCGAGCAGTACTTC. It encodes CASSLAPGSSGEQYF.